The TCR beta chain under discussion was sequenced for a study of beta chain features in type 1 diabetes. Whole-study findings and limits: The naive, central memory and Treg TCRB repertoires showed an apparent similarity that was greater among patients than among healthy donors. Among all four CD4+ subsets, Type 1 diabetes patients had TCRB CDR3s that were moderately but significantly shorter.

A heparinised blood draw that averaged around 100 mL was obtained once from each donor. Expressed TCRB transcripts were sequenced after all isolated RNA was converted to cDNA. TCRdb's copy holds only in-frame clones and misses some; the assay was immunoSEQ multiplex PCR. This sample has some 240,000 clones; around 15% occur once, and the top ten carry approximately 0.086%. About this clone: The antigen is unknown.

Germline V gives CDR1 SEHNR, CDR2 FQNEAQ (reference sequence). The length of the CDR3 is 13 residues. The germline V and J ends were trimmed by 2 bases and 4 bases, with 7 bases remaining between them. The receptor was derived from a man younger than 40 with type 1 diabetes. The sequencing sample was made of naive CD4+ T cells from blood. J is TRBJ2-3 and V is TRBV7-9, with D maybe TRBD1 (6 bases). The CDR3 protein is CASSLPGADTQYF. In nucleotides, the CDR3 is TGTGCCAGCAGCTTACCAGGGGCAGATACGCAGTATTTT.